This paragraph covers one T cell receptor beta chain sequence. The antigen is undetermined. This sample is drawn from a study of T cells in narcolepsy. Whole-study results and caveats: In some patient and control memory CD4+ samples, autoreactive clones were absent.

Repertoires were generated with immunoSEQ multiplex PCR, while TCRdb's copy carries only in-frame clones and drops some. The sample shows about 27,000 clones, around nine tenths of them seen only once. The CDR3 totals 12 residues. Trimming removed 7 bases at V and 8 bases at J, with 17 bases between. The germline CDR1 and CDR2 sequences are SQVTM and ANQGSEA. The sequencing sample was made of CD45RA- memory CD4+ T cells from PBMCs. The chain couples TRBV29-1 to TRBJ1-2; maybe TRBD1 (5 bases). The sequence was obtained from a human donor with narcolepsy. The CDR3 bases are TGCAGCGACAAGTCTGGGGGAGGGGGCTACACCTTC. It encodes CSDKSGGGGYTF.